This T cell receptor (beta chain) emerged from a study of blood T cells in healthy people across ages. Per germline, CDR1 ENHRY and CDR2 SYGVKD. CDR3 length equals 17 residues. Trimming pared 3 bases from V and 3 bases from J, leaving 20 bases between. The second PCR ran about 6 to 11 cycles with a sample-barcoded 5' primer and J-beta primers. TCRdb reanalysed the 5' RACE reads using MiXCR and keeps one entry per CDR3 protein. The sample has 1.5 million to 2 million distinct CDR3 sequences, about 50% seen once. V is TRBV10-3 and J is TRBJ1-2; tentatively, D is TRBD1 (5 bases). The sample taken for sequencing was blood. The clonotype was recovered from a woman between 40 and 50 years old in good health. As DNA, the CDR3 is TGTGCCATCAGTGACGACGGACCCGGGGCAGAATACTATGGCTACACCTTC. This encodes CAISDDGPGAEYYGYTF.